This TCR beta chain derives from a study of OX40 agonist ivuxolimab in advanced cancers. Study information: From about 23 to 85 years was the age range, with a mean of around 56 years, and 65% to 90% were male. Study observations and caveats: Antigen specificity remained undetermined for the expanded peripheral T cells.

There are 14 residues in the CDR3. Trimming removed 1 base at V and 4 bases at J, with 8 bases between. Germline values: CDR1 SEHNR, CDR2 FQNEAQ (reference sequence). Cycle 7 day 1, cycle 4 day 1, and baseline were the timepoints at which blood was sampled. Note on this clone: As yet, its antigen is unknown.

Sequenced by immunoSEQ multiplex PCR; TCRdb stores in-frame clones only, minus some. The table includes 65,000 to 90,000 clones, roughly 90% detected once. V and J are TRBV7-9 and TRBJ1-3, with D possibly TRBD1 on 5 matching bases. This TCR was sampled from an adult with an advanced solid tumor such as melanoma, head and neck, liver or kidney cancer. The specimen comprised CD4+ or CD8+ T cells sorted from blood, sampled in a trial of the OX40 agonist ivuxolimab. CDR3 bases: TGTGCCAGCAGCTTAGTGGACACAGGAAACACCATATATTTT. Residues: CASSLVDTGNTIYF.